This TCR beta chain derives from a study of CD8+ T cells in alopecia areata (dated by TCRdb to about 2018). Broadly, across the study: To study T cell clonal expansion in alopecia areata, the researchers applied high-throughput TCRbeta sequencing to both the C3H/HeJ mouse model and human patients. Human TCRbeta sequencing covered scalp tissue and sorted CD4+ and CD8+ peripheral blood T cells from patchy and totalis/universalis alopecia areata patients and healthy controls. Scalp clonality was compared across normal scalp (n=4), patchy alopecia areata scalp (n=8), and alopecia totalis/universalis scalp (n=8). RNA was extracted with the PAXgene miRNA kit for fixed scalp, the miRNeasy kit for PBMCs, and the RNeasy kit for mouse skin. TCRbeta CDR3 regions were amplified by immunoSEQ multiplex PCR using 35 Vbeta forward and 13 Jbeta reverse primers. The study at large found these results: Shared TCR sequences between patients were less evident than in mice, which may be partly attributable to HLA diversity in the patient population. Lesional scalp, especially in alopecia totalis/universalis, showed higher clonality and more expanded CD8+ clones than normal scalp, suggesting antigenic drive. Unlike mouse skin, which is dominated by gammadelta T cells, normal human skin has resident alphabeta T cells that are also sequenced, and this complicates analysis of the scalp TCR repertoire.

After PBMCs were isolated by density centrifugation and stained for CD3, CD4 and CD8, a FACSAria was used to sort CD4+ and CD8+ T cells. Scalp biopsies and blood samples were obtained from unaffected controls. The protocol used for the library was the immunoSEQ multiplex PCR assay. For TCR sequencing, RNA was extracted from every sample and reverse transcribed into cDNA to serve as template. First-strand cDNA was synthesized with SuperScript III using a 2:1 mix of oligo-dT and random hexamers. A synthetic immune receptor repertoire was used to assess amplification bias, and residual bias was removed computationally. Per the source publication's procedure: After raw reads were preprocessed to remove errors, the CDR3 was defined following IMGT conventions as running from the conserved cysteine to phenylalanine. Clonality was computed by normalizing Shannon entropy by log2 of the number of productive unique TCRs and subtracting the result from 1. Scalp TCRbeta sequences were cross-referenced with sorted blood CD4 and CD8 repertoires so that the CD4 or CD8 identity of scalp clones could be inferred. In TCRdb, the immuneACCESS table is reduced to in-frame sequences with V and J assigned. These tables do not hold every clone; where another copy was compared, an unresolved V gene accounts for under half, and the others remain unexplained. The DNA gave D and trimming, while V, J and clone size come from that table. The sample table records 100,000 to 150,000 clones; roughly 68% of these occur just once. Of the sample, 2.8% is held by the ten largest clones.

This clone was seen more than once but under ten times. Its antigen is still unknown. No base-level quality is on record; no much larger clone is a single base apart. Germline trimming amounts to 3 bases on V and 14 bases on J, with 3 as the count of junction bases outside the gene matches. From a lookup of the germline V gene (reference sequence), CDR1 and CDR2 are MNHEY and SMNVEV. The CDR3 starts with the cysteine, ends with the phenylalanine, and has 11 residues. CDR3 DNA only is kept here, 33 bases in frame from base 1. The rearrangement joined TRBV27 to TRBJ2-1; 8 bases in the middle match TRBD2. The sample comprised CD4+ T cells sorted from blood. The TCR originated in a human donor in good health. For the CDR3, the sequence is CASSFNGGEFF. The bases read TGTGCCAGCAGTTTCAACGGGGGGGAGTTCTTC.